The sample holds many counts of the clone carrying this TCR beta chain. As yet, its antigen is unknown. Source study methods: Samples contained a median of roughly 96,000 TCRs, with a range of roughly 23,224 to 700,000. From the RACE reads, TCRdb called clonotypes with MiXCR, one entry per CDR3 protein. TCRdb, not the original authors, processed these V and J calls. The data contain under 95,000 distinct CDR3 sequences, 8.5% of them singletons. V was shortened by 4 bases and J by 3 bases, with 13 bases between the two germline ends. From germline, CDR1 is ENHRY and CDR2 SYGVKD. The CDR3 contains 15 residues. The record originates from a study of human T cells and chemical hapten exposure. Overall study results and limits: With regard to DPC sensitization, TCRs above 1 in 1000 frequency did not change.

Described time point: pre-sensitization, week 0. Noted treatment: therapeutic diphenylcyclopropenone sensitization with weekly scalp DPC. Every donor had alopecia and was 18 to 70 years old; all were suitable for DPC. This sequence joins TRBV10-3 and TRBJ2-1, with unresolved D. The sequence came from a man aged 35 to 55 with alopecia areata. Some clones in this sample may be carry-over from other donors' samples. The sample here was whole blood, taken in connection with sensitization to the hapten diphenylcyclopropenone (DPC). The CDR3 DNA follows: TGTGCCATCAGTGTAGTCGATAGTTTCTACAATGAGCAGTTCTTC. This translates into CAISVVDSFYNEQFF.